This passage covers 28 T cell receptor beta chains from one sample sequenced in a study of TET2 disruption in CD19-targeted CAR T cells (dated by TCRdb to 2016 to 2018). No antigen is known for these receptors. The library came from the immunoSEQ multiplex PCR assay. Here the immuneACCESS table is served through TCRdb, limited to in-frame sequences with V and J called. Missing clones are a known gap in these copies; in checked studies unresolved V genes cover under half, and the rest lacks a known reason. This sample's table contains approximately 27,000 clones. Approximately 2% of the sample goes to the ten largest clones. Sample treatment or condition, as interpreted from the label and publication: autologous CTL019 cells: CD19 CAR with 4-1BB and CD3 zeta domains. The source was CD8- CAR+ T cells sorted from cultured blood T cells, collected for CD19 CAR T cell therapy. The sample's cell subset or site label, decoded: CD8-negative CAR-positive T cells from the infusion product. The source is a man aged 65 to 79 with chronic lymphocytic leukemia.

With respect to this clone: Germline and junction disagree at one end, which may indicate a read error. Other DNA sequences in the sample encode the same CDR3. The sequenced CDR3 bases are TGTGCCAGCAGTCGGCGGGTCCAAACTAACTATGGT. Protein sequence: CASSRRVQTNYG. The CDR3 reads in full as CASSRRVQTNYGYTF. This chain connects TRBV6-2 or TRBV6-3 to TRBJ1-2; D is undetermined. The read halts 3 residues ahead of the CDR3 end, with the missing end drawn from the germline J gene. From germline, CDR1 is MNHEY and CDR2 SVGEGT. The CDR3 sequence is 15 residues long.

CDR3: CASSLGGARGQPQHF. The CDR3 bases that were read are TGCGCCAGCAGCTTGGGCGGGGCCCGTGGACAGCCC. The chain couples TRBV5-1 to TRBJ1-5; D is perhaps TRBD1 (5 bases). The read finishes 3 residues shy of the CDR3 end, and the germline J gene is used to complete it. Trimming left V 0 bases short and J 7 bases short, with 14 bases between. This CDR3 is 15 amino acids long. Germline V gene lookup returns CDR1 SGHRS and CDR2 YFSETQ.

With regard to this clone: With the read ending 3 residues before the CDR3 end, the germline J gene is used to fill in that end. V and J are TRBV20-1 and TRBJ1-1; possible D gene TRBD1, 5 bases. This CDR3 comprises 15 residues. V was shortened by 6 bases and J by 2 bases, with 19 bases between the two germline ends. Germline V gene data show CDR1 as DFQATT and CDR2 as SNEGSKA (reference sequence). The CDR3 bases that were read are TGCAGTGCCAGCCCGGGTTGGGGCAGAAACACTGAA. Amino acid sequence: CSASPGWGRNTE. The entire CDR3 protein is CSASPGWGRNTEAFF.

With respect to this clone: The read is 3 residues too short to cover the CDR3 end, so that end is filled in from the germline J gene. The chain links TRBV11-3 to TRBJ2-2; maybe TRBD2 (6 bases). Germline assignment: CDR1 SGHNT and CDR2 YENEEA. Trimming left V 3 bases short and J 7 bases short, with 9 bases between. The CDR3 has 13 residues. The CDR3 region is CASSFTGGGELFF. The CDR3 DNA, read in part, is TGTGCCAGCAGCTTCACCGGGGGCGGGGAG.

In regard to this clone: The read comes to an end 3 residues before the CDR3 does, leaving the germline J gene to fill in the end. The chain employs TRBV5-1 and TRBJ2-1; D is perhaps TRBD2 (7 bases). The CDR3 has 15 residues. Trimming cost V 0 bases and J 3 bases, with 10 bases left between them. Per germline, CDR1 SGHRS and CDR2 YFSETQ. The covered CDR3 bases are TGCGCCAGCAGCTTGGCGGGGGGCAACTACAATGAG. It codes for CASSLAGGNYNE. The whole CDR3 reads CASSLAGGNYNEQFF.

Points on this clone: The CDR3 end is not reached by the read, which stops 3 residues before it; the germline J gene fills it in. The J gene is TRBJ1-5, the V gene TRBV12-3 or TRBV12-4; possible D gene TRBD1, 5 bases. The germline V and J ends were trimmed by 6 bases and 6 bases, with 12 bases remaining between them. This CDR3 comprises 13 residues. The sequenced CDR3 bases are TGTGCCAGCAGCCAGGGAGTCAGTCAGCCC. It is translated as CASSQGVSQP. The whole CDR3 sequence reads CASSQGVSQPQHF.

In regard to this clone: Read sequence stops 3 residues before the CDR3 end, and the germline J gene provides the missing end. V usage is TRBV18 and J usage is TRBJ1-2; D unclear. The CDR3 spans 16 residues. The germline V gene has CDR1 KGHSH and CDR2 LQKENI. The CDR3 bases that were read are TGTGCCAGCTCACCACGGAGAACGACTAGCACAGATACC. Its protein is CASSPRRTTSTDT. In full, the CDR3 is CASSPRRTTSTDTYTF.

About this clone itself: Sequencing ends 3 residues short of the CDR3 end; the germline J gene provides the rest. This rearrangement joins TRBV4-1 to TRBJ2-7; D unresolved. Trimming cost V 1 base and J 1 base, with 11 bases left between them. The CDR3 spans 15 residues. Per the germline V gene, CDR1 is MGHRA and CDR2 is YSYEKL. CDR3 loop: CASSQGSAESYEQYF. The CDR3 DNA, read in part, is TGCGCCAGCAGCCAAGGCAGCGCAGAGTCCTACGAG.

CDR3 in amino acids: CSVLAPRGDYTF. The DNA read from the CDR3 is TGCAGCGTTCTGGCCCCGAGGGGCGAC. This chain connects TRBV29-1 to TRBJ1-2, with TRBD1 as a possible D gene (5 bases). The read gets to within 3 residues of the CDR3 end, and the germline J gene fills in the rest. Germline CDR1 SQVTM, CDR2 ANQGSEA. The CDR3 consists of 12 residues.

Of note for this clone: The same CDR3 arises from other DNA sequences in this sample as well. CDR3 sequence reads: CASSFRDRGRGYTF. The sequenced CDR3 bases are TGCGCCAGCAGCTTCCGGGACAGGGGACGTGGC. The genes are TRBV5-1 and TRBJ1-2, with 10 bases that match TRBD1. The CDR3 is cut off 3 residues early in the read; its end comes from the germline J gene. J was trimmed by 7 bases and V by 2 bases; bases with no gene match: 5. Germline CDR1 and CDR2: SGHRS and YFSETQ. This CDR3 comprises 14 residues.

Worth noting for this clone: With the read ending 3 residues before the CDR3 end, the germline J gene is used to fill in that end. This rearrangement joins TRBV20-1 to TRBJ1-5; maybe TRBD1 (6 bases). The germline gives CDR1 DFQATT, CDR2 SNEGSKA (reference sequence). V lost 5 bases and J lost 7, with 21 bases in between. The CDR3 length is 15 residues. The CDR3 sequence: CSAGGGLPSGQPQHF. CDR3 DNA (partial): TGCAGTGCTGGAGGGGGACTGCCGAGCGGACAGCCC.

CDR3 sequence: CASSYSVAGGYNEQFF. The DNA read from the CDR3 is TGTGCCAGCAGTTACTCGGTAGCGGGGGGTTACAATGAG. V usage is TRBV6-2 or TRBV6-3 and J usage is TRBJ2-1; 10 bases align to TRBD2. The CDR3 end is not reached by the read, which stops 3 residues before it; the germline J gene fills it in. Germline CDR1 reads MNHEY; CDR2 reads SVGEGT. The V segment lost 0 bases and the J segment 4 bases; nucleotides outside the gene matches: 3. The CDR3 loop spans 16 amino acids.

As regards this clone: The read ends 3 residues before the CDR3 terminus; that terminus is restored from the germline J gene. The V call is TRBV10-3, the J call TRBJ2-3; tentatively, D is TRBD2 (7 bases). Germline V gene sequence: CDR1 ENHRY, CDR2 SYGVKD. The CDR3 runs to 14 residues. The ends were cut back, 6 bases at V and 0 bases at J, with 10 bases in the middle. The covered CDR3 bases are TGTGCCATCAGGGGGGGGCCAAGCACAGATACG. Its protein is CAIRGGPSTDT. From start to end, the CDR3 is CAIRGGPSTDTQYF.

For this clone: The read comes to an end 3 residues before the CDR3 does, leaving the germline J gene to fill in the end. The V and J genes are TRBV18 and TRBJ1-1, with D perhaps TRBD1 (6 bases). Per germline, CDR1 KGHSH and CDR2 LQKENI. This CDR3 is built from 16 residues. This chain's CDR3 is CASSPFSAGDGETAFF. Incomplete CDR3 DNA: TGTGCCAGCTCACCCTTTTCGGCAGGGGATGGAGAGACA.

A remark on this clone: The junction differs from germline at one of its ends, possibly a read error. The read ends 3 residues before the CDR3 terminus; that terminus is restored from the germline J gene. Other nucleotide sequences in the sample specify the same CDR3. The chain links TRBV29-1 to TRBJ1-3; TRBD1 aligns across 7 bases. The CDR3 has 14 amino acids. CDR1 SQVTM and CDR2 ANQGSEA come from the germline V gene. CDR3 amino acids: CSVGQSTSGNTIYF. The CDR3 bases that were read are TGCAGCGTGGGACAGTCAACCTCTGGAAACACT.

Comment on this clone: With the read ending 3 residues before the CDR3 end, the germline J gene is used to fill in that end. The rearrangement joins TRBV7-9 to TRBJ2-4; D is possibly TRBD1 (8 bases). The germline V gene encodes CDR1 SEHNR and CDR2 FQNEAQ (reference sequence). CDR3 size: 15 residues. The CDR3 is CASSSPQGGNYGQYF. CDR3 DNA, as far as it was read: TGTGCCAGCAGCTCGCCACAGGGGGGGAACTATGGT. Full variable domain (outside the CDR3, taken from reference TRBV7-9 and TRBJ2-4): DTGVSQNPRHKITKRGQNVTFRCDPISEHNRLYWYRQTLGQGPEFLTYFQNEAQLEKSRLLSDRFSAERPKGSFSTLEIQRTEQGDSAMYLCASSSPQGGNYGQYFGAGTRLSVL.

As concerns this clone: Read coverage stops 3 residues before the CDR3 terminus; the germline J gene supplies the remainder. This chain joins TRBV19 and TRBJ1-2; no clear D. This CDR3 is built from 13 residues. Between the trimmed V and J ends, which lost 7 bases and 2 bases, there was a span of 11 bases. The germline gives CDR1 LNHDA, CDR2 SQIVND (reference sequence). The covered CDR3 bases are TGTGCCAGTAAGGCCGCACAGAACTATGGC. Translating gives CASKAAQNYG. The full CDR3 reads CASKAAQNYGYTF.

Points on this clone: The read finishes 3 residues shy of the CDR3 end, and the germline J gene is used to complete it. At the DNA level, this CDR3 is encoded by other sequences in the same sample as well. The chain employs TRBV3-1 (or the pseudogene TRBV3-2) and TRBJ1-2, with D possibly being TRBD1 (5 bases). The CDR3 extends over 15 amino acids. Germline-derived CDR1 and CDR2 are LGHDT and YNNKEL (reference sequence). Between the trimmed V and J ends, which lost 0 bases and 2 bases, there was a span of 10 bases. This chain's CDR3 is CASSQDGAGNYGYTF. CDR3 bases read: TGTGCCAGCAGCCAAGACGGCGCAGGGAACTATGGC.

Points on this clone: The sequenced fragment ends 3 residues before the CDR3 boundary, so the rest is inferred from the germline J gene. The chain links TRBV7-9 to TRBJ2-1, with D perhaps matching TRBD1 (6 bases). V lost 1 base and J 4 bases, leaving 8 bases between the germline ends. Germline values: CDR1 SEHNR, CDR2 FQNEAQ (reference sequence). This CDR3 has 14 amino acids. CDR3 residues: CASSLGTDYNEQFF. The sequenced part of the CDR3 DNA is TGTGCCAGCAGCTTAGGGACAGATTACAATGAG.

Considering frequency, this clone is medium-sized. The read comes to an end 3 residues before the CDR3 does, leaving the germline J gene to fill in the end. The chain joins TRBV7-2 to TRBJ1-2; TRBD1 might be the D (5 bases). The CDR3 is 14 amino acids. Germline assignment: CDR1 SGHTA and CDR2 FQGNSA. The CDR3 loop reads CASSPQADSRGYTF. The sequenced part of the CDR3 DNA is TGTGCCAGCAGCCCACAAGCCGACAGTAGAGGC. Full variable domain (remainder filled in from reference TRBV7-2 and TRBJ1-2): GAGVSQSPSNKVTEKGKDVELRCDPISGHTALYWYRQSLGQGLEFLIYFQGNSAPDKSGLPSDRFSAERTGGSVSTLTIQRTQQEDSAVYLCASSPQADSRGYTFGSGTRLTVV.

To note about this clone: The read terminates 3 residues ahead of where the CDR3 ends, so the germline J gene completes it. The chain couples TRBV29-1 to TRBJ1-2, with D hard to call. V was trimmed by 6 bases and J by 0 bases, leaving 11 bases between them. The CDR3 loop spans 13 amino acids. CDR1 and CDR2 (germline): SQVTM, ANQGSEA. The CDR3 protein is CSVRQGSNYGYTF. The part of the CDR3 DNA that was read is TGCAGCGTCCGACAAGGCTCTAACTATGGC.

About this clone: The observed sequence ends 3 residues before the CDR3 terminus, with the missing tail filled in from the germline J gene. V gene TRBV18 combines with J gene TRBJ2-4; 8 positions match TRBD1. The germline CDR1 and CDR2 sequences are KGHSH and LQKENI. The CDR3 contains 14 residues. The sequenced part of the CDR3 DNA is TGTGCCAGCTCACCCCGGACAGGGTGGGAGACT. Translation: CASSPRTGWET. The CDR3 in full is CASSPRTGWETQYF.

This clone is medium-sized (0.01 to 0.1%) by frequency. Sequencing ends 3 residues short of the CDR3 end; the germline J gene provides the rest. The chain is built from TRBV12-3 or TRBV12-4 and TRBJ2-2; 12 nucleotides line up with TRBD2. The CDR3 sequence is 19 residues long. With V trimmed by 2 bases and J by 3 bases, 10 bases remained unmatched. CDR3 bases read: TGTGCCAGCAGTTTATTCTTGGCCCGACTAGCGGGGGACACCGGGGAG. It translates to CASSLFLARLAGDTGE. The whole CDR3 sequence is CASSLFLARLAGDTGELFF.

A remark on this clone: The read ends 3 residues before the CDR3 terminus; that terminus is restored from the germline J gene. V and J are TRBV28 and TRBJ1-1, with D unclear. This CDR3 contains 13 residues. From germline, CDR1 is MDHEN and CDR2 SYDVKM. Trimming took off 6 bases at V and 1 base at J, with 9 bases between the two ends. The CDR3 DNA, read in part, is TGTGCCAGCAGAACAGTCGCGAACACTGAA. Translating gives CASRTVANTE. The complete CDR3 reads CASRTVANTEAFF.

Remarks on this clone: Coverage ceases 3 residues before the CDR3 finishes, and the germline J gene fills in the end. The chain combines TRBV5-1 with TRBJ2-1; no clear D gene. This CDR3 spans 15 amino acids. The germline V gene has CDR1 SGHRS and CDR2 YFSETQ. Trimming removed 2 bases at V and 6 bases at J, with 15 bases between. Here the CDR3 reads CASSFIGGDLNEQFF. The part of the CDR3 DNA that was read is TGCGCCAGCAGCTTCATCGGCGGAGATCTCAATGAG.

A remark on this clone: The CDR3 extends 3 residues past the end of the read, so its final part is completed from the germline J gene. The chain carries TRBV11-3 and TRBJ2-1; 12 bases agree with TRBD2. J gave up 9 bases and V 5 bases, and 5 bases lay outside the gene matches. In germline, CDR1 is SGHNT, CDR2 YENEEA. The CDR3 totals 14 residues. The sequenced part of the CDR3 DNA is TGTGCCAGCAGCACTAGCGGGGGGAGGGTTGAG. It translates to CASSTSGGRVE. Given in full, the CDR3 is CASSTSGGRVEQFF.

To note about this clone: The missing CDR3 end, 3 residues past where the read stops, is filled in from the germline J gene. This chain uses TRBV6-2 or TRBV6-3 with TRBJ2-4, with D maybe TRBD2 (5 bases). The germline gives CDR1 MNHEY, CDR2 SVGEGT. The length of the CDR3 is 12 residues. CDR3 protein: CASRSSSKTQYF. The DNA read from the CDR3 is TGTGCCAGCAGATCTAGCTCGAAGACT.

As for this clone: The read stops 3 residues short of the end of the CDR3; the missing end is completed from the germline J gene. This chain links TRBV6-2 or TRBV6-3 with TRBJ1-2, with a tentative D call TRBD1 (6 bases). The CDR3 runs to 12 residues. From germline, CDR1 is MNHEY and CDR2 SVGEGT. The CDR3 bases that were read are TGTGCCAGCCGGGACACATACAATGAC. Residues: CASRDTYND. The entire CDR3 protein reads CASRDTYNDYTF.